This note documents a single T cell receptor beta chain sequence. Its antigen is not yet known. Within one base of it there is no much larger clone, and no base qualities were kept. The data were taken from a study of T cells in Graves' hyperthyroidism and ophthalmopathy (dated 2019 in TCRdb). Turning to the overall study: TCR V-J signatures able to tell the groups apart were searched for in a discovery cohort of about a hundred patients, of whom over 40 had Graves' ophthalmopathy and some 60 had stable Graves' hyperthyroidism. An independent validation cohort of under 20 hyperthyroidism patients and about 15 patients who later progressed to ophthalmopathy tested prospective prediction of ophthalmopathy. The approximately 90 discovery patients were divided at random into training and test sets in a 7:3 ratio. The study also compared thyroid tissue and blood T-cell repertoires from about six Graves' hyperthyroidism patients. Following sampling, methimazole starting at 30 mg daily was given to hyperthyroidism patients, and high-dose intravenous methylprednisolone was given to ophthalmopathy patients. According to the paper, TCR Vbeta CDR3 sequencing was carried out on more than 120 peripheral blood samples, which came from fewer than 50 ophthalmopathy, 75 or so hyperthyroidism and some 17 progressor patients.

The CDR1 and CDR2 encoded by the germline V gene are KGHSH and LQKENI. V lost 3 bases and J lost 3 bases; the stretch between them is 8 bases long. Including cysteine and phenylalanine, the CDR3 has 14 amino acids. Solely the CDR3 DNA is kept, with 42 bases framed from the first base. Amplification of TCR beta CDR3 regions was carried out from RNA transcripts. The TCR CDR3 was subjected to a first round of RT-PCR using the HTBI primer set and the Qiagen OneStep RT-PCR kit. The libraries were constructed in a second round of multiplex PCR and then size-selected and purified. The libraries were sequenced on an Illumina HiSeq2000 using paired-end 100 bp reads. Processing in the source paper ran as follows. Raw data were processed with SOAPnuke, discarding reads with adapters, uncalled bases, mean Phred below 15, or no exact constant-primer or identifier match. High-quality paired reads were merged using COPE v1.2.5, and each unique nucleotide sequence was defined as a clonotype. MiTCR v1.1 was used to align the clonotypes against IMGT TRBV, TRBD and TRBJ reference segments. The analysis included only V-J combinations with a frequency above 0.0001, which together covered more than 98% of the repertoires. A TCS score was defined as the ratio between F50 (clonal expansion) and ExV (chaos), using BLOSUM62-based TCRdist between CDR3 peptides within each V-J. Welch's t-statistics and random forest reduced fewer than 550 V-J features to roughly 13, which were used in a naive Bayes classifier (R e1071). Thyroid-blood repertoire similarity was quantified with the Morisita-Horn index. TCRdb's own reprocessing of the public reads used fastp at Q25 and MiXCR and kept productive beta chains. Here each entry gathers all rows of one CDR3 protein and keeps the most common genes and DNA. These V and J calls rely on TCRdb rather than the paper's analysis. In all, the sample holds about 540,000 distinct CDR3 sequences, and roughly 50% of those were seen once. Approximately 8.4% of the sample lies in the top ten.

Graves' hyperthyroidism was defined as stable when no progression to ophthalmopathy occurred over 18 months of follow-up. The hyperthyroidism patients were between 18 and 65 years old and newly diagnosed, with a disease duration of less than 2 months. Patients with uncontrolled infections, other autoimmune diseases, pregnancy or lactation were excluded. Clinical symptoms, serum thyroxine and TRAb, thyroid ultrasound, and orbital computed tomography formed the basis for the diagnoses. Total RNA was extracted with Trizol reagent, and quality was checked on an Agilent 2100 Bioanalyzer. Study-wide conclusions, independent of this receptor: Sample size was not statistically predetermined, and blinding of investigators to group allocation was not performed. Most expanded thyroid clonotypes (frequency above 0.001) were also found in blood, which suggests that blood repertoires may mirror thyroid immune responses. During validation, the model predicted progression to ophthalmopathy a median of about 6.3 months ahead of onset, with around 71% sensitivity and roughly 72% specificity. A model built on a 13 V-J signature distinguished ophthalmopathy from stable hyperthyroidism, reaching approximately 89% sensitivity and under 84% specificity in cross-validation and 80%/75% in testing.

The sequence was obtained from a woman aged 18-35 years with Graves' hyperthyroidism. Sequenced material: peripheral blood or thyroid tissue (not recorded which). The chain uses TRBV18 and TRBJ1-4, with the D gene not confidently named. Read as DNA, the sequence is TGTGCCAGCTCACCGGGGTCAGCTAATGAAAAACTGTTTTTT. This translates into CASSPGSANEKLFF.